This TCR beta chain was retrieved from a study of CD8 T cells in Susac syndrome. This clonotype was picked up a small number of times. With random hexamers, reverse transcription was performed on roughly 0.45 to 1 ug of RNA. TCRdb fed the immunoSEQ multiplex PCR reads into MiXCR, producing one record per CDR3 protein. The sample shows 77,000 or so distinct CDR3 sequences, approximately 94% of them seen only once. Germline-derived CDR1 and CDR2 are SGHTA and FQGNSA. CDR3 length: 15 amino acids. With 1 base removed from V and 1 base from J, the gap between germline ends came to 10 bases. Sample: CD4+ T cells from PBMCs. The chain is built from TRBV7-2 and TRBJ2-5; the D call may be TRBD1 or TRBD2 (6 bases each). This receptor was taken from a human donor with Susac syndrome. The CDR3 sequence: CASSLVTGAQETQYF. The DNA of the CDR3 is TGTGCCAGCAGCTTAGTTACGGGGGCCCAAGAGACCCAGTACTTC. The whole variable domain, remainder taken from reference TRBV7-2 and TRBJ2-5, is GAGVSQSPSNKVTEKGKDVELRCDPISGHTALYWYRQSLGQGLEFLIYFQGNSAPDKSGLPSDRFSAERTGGSVSTLTIQRTQQEDSAVYLCASSLVTGAQETQYFGPGTRLLVL.